This T cell receptor beta chain was identified in a study of yellow fever vaccine responses in identical twins. A single record per CDR3 protein comes from TCRdb applying MiXCR to the RT-PCR reads. The table shows around 20,000 distinct CDR3 sequences, with roughly 60% occurring only once. The CDR3 is 14 residues long. Trimming left V 2 bases short and J 7 bases short, with 12 bases between. The germline V gene has CDR1 SGHVS and CDR2 FNYEAQ. The chain combines TRBV7-6 with TRBJ2-1, with D possibly being TRBD1 (6 bases). The receptor's source is a woman aged 18-29 years who received the yellow fever vaccine. The sequencing here drew on T cells from blood (PBMCs), unsorted or a sorted subset (not recorded which), taken before or after yellow fever vaccination (not recorded which). The chain's CDR3 is CASSLFAGTNEQFF. The CDR3 DNA follows: TGTGCCAGCAGCTTATTTGCAGGGACAAATGAGCAGTTCTTC.